A single sample gave rise to the 30 T cell receptor beta chains below, sequenced in a study of blood T cells in healthy people across ages. Combining a sample-barcoded 5' primer with a J-beta primer mix, a second PCR ran for about 6 to 11 cycles. TCRdb fed the 5' RACE reads into MiXCR, producing one record per CDR3 protein. The table records some 1.5 million distinct CDR3 sequences, 28% of them present only once. The material sequenced was blood. Receptors originate from a woman aged 30 to 39 in good health.

As regards this clonotype: This sequence may be a read error, since a much larger clone differs from it by one base. The chain employs TRBV4-1 and TRBJ2-5; 8 bases are a match to TRBD2. Trimming cost V 0 bases and J 11 bases; bases outside gene matches: 14. CDR1 and CDR2 from the germline V gene are MGHRA and YSYEKL. There are 16 residues in the CDR3. The CDR3 sequence: CASSQENSGAYNEQYF. The CDR3 coding sequence is TGCGCCAGCAGCCAAGAGAATAGCGGGGCCTACAATGAGCAGTACTTC.

The chain employs TRBV5-1 and TRBJ2-7; 7 bases map to TRBD1. Germline values: CDR1 SGHRS, CDR2 YFSETQ. The CDR3 is 16 residues long. J gave up 0 bases and V 0 bases, and 6 bases lay outside the gene matches. This chain's CDR3 is CASSLVFGTVSYEQYF. The CDR3 DNA is TGCGCCAGCAGCTTGGTCTTCGGGACAGTCTCCTACGAGCAGTACTTC. The full variable domain, rest sourced from reference TRBV5-1 and TRBJ2-7, is KAGVTQTPRYLIKTRGQQVTLSCSPISGHRSVSWYQQTPGQGLQFLFEYFSETQRNKGNFPGRFSGRQFSNSRSEMNVSTLELGDSALYLCASSLVFGTVSYEQYFGPGTRLTVT.

The chain carries TRBV6-1 and TRBJ2-1, with a tentative D call TRBD1 (6 bases). Germline CDR1 MNHNS, CDR2 SASEGT. Trimming took 3 bases from V and 10 from J, leaving 22 bases between them. The CDR3 consists of 16 residues. CDR3 in DNA: TGTGCCAGCAGTGAGCCTCCGGGACAAGCATCCTACGAGCAGTTCTTC. It is translated as CASSEPPGQASYEQFF.

This clonotype was seen a few times. The V gene is TRBV12-3 or TRBV12-4, the J gene TRBJ1-1; maybe TRBD1 (5 bases). The ends were cut back, 8 bases at V and 2 bases at J, with 21 bases in the middle. The CDR3 spans 16 residues. The CDR3 bases are TGTGCCAGCTCCTCCCGGGTCAGGGAGGATAACACTGAAGCTTTCTTT. This gives the protein CASSSRVREDNTEAFF.

As to this clonotype: This clone may be a read error of a much larger clone one base away. This chain joins TRBV12-3 or TRBV12-4 and TRBJ2-1; D unclear. With 7 bases removed from V and 13 bases from J, the gap between germline ends came to 14 bases. This CDR3 is 11 amino acids long. CDR3 region: CASKKEETQFF. CDR3 coding DNA: TGTGCCAGCAAAAAGGAAGAGACCCAGTTCTTC.

This chain connects TRBV3-1 to TRBJ2-2; D remains unclear. The ends were cut back, 4 bases at V and 5 bases at J, with 17 bases in the middle. The CDR3 runs 16 residues. Germline V gene lookup returns CDR1 LGHDT and CDR2 YNNKEL (reference sequence). The CDR3 region has the DNA TGTGCCAGCAGCCTTTCGGGTCTCCCCGCAACCGGGGAGCTGTTTTTT. Translated: CASSLSGLPATGELFF.

This chain links TRBV20-1 with TRBJ1-2; weak D call: TRBD1 (6 bases). Trimming took off 6 bases at V and 8 bases at J, with 22 bases between the two ends. The CDR3 totals 14 residues. CDR1 and CDR2 (germline): DFQATT, SNEGSKA (reference sequence). CDR3 sequence: CSALTFEGEWGYTF. DNA of the CDR3: TGCAGTGCCTTAACCTTTGAGGGGGAATGGGGCTACACCTTC.

This rearrangement joins TRBV20-1 to TRBJ1-5, with D possibly TRBD1 on 6 matching bases. This CDR3 has 17 amino acids. V lost 5 bases, J lost 4 bases, and 24 bases lay in between. CDR1 DFQATT and CDR2 SNEGSKA come from the germline V gene (reference sequence). The CDR3 DNA reads as TGCAGTGCTTCAGGGGTGGCTGCTCCCGACTTGAATCAGCCCCAGCATTTT. Translation: CSASGVAAPDLNQPQHF.

This clonotype has just a few counts. The chain carries TRBV2 and TRBJ2-5, with 8 bases that match TRBD1. Germline trimming cut 5 bases from V and 4 bases from J; bases unmatched to any gene: 9. The CDR3 loop spans 15 amino acids. Germline V gene sequence: CDR1 SNHLY, CDR2 FYNNEI. CDR3 loop: CASSRTGNIGETQYF. In nucleotides, the CDR3 is TGTGCCAGCAGTAGGACAGGGAATATCGGAGAGACCCAGTACTTC.

This chain uses TRBV19 with TRBJ2-7; 7 bases align to TRBD2. Looked up from germline, CDR1 is LNHDA and CDR2 is SQIVND (reference sequence). J lost 4 bases, V lost 5 bases, and 8 bases had no gene match. The CDR3 loop spans 14 amino acids. The CDR3 region is CASSARVSGYEQYF. The CDR3 DNA is TGTGCCAGTAGTGCCCGGGTTAGCGGGTACGAGCAGTACTTC.

This sequence joins TRBV4-1 and TRBJ2-1; D is possibly TRBD2 (5 bases). The V and J ends lost 3 bases and 11 bases respectively, with 23 bases between them. This CDR3 contains 16 residues. Germline V gene data show CDR1 as MGHRA and CDR2 as YSYEKL. CDR3 residues: CASSQGPGMVINKQFF. In DNA, the CDR3 is TGCGCCAGCAGCCAGGGTCCCGGGATGGTGATAAATAAGCAGTTCTTC.

Only a few counts were recorded for this clonotype. The chain carries TRBV19 and TRBJ2-1; D is uncertain. Germline CDR1 LNHDA, CDR2 SQIVND (reference sequence). This CDR3 region has 15 residues. Trimming left V 0 bases short and J 9 bases short, with 15 bases between. In nucleotides, the CDR3 is TGTGCCAGTAGTATAGATCGGCTTGGGAACAGTGAGCAGTTCTTC. Its protein is CASSIDRLGNSEQFF.

This clonotype was observed a few times. The chain has TRBV7-2 and TRBJ2-1; D is ambiguous. CDR1 SGHTA and CDR2 FQGNSA come from the germline V gene. The CDR3 is 14 residues long. The germline V and J ends were trimmed by 5 bases and 9 bases, with 17 bases remaining between them. Here the CDR3 reads CASSPPGGASEQFF. The CDR3 DNA sequence: TGTGCCAGCAGCCCCCCCGGCGGAGCCAGTGAGCAGTTCTTC. Full variable domain (rest looked up from reference TRBV7-2 and TRBJ2-1): GAGVSQSPSNKVTEKGKDVELRCDPISGHTALYWYRQSLGQGLEFLIYFQGNSAPDKSGLPSDRFSAERTGGSVSTLTIQRTQQEDSAVYLCASSPPGGASEQFFGPGTRLTVL.

The chain combines TRBV4-1 with TRBJ1-6; the D is unclear. Germline V gives CDR1 MGHRA, CDR2 YSYEKL. This CDR3 has 16 amino acids. The V gene lost 4 bases and the J gene lost 7 bases, with 17 bases spanning the gap. The CDR3 coding sequence is TGCGCCAGCAGCCCCCCCGATGGAGGTTGGAATTCACCCCTCCACTTT. As protein: CASSPPDGGWNSPLHF.

V usage is TRBV3-1 and J usage is TRBJ2-7; D ambiguous. Germline-derived CDR1 and CDR2 are LGHDT and YNNKEL (reference sequence). This CDR3 has 16 amino acids. Deletions cut 1 base from V and 4 bases from J, with 17 bases between. The CDR3 DNA is TGTGCCAGCAGCCAAGGGCCTCTCCCATCCGGTTACGAGCAGTACTTC. It codes for CASSQGPLPSGYEQYF.

The chain combines TRBV7-2 with TRBJ2-3; D not certain. The CDR3 is made up of 15 amino acids. Germline CDR1 is SGHTA and CDR2 is FQGNSA. V dropped 0 bases and J dropped 1 base, with 8 bases sitting between them. The CDR3 nucleotides are TGTGCCAGCAGCTTAGCAGGGTTGGGCACAGATACGCAGTATTTT. Translation gives CASSLAGLGTDTQYF.

This clonotype was seen at least ten times. The chain carries TRBV20-1 and TRBJ2-1, with D maybe TRBD1 (6 bases). Germline CDR1 and CDR2: DFQATT and SNEGSKA (reference sequence). The V and J ends lost 6 bases and 3 bases respectively, with 12 bases between them. The CDR3 spans 13 residues. CDR3 residues: CSAPQGYYNEQFF. The CDR3, as DNA: TGCAGTGCCCCCCAGGGGTACTACAATGAGCAGTTCTTC.

V gene TRBV27 combines with J gene TRBJ1-1; 9 nucleotides match TRBD1. Trimming at V came to 8 bases and at J to 3 bases, leaving 10 bases not matched to a gene. The germline CDR1 and CDR2 sequences are MNHEY and SMNVEV (reference sequence). The CDR3 has 15 amino acids. The CDR3 is CASRRDRALHTEAFF. The CDR3 region has the DNA TGTGCCAGCCGCCGGGACAGGGCTTTACACACTGAAGCTTTCTTT.

In its sample, this clonotype was seen a few times. J is TRBJ2-5 and V is TRBV20-1; 10 bases are shared with TRBD2. In germline, CDR1 is DFQATT, CDR2 SNEGSKA (reference sequence). Trimming cost V 5 bases and J 4 bases; bases outside gene matches: 7. The CDR3 loop spans 14 amino acids. The CDR3 DNA reads as TGCAGTGCTCCTGACGCTAGCGGGGGAGAGACCCAGTACTTC. This gives the protein CSAPDASGGETQYF.

This clonotype was detected only a few times. The chain employs TRBV5-1 and TRBJ2-5; tentative D call: TRBD1 (6 bases). Germline V CDR1 and CDR2: SGHRS, YFSETQ. V dropped 0 bases and J dropped 3 bases, with 9 bases sitting between them. This CDR3 spans 14 amino acids. CDR3 nucleotides: TGCGCCAGCAGCTTGGAAACAGGGAAAGAGACCCAGTACTTC. As protein: CASSLETGKETQYF.

On this clonotype itself: A read error may be the cause here, since a much bigger clone is one base away. The rearrangement uses TRBV24-1 and TRBJ2-7; possibly TRBD2 for D (6 bases). Between the trimmed V and J ends, which lost 6 bases and 2 bases, there was a span of 22 bases. The CDR3 consists of 17 residues. Germline V gene data show CDR1 as KGHDR and CDR2 as SFDVKD. The CDR3 region is CATSKGSGGAEAYEQYF. In DNA, the CDR3 is TGTGCCACCAGTAAGGGGTCTGGAGGGGCTGAGGCCTACGAGCAGTACTTC.

This clonotype was recorded at least ten times. V gene TRBV7-3 combines with J gene TRBJ2-1, with 11 nucleotides matching TRBD2. Germline V gives CDR1 SGHTA, CDR2 FQGTGA. Germline trimming cut 5 bases from V and 9 bases from J; bases unmatched to any gene: 9. This CDR3 comprises 15 residues. The CDR3 nucleotides are TGTGCCAGCAGCCGTAGCGGGGGGGCAATGGGTGAGCAGTTCTTC. It translates to CASSRSGGAMGEQFF.

This clonotype has a handful of counts. The genes are TRBV27 and TRBJ1-6; D is unresolved. Germline assignment: CDR1 MNHEY and CDR2 SMNVEV (reference sequence). The CDR3 consists of 16 residues. The V and J ends lost 2 bases and 0 bases respectively, with 8 bases between them. The CDR3 coding sequence is TGTGCCAGCAGTTTACCTCCGGGCTCCTATAATTCACCCCTCCACTTT. Residues: CASSLPPGSYNSPLHF.

This clonotype was detected a few times. The chain joins TRBV11-2 to TRBJ2-1; 12 positions match TRBD2. V gave up 4 bases and J gave up 8 bases; unmatched junction bases: 3. CDR1 is SGHAT, CDR2 FQNNGV, per germline. This CDR3 is 14 amino acids long. The CDR3 sequence is CASSSRTSGDEQFF. The CDR3 DNA sequence: TGTGCCAGCAGCTCACGGACTAGCGGGGATGAGCAGTTCTTC.

Comments on this clonotype: This could be a read error, since a much larger clone is one nucleotide away. This rearrangement joins TRBV20-1 to TRBJ2-7; D is perhaps TRBD1 (6 bases). Per the germline V gene, CDR1 is DFQATT and CDR2 is SNEGSKA (reference sequence). The V end was cut by 2 bases, the J end by 9 bases, with 20 bases between. The CDR3 extends over 14 amino acids. This CDR3 is CSARTGQGLSGQYF. The CDR3 DNA is TGCAGTGCTAGAACAGGGCAGGGGTTGAGTGGGCAGTACTTC.

This clonotype was seen only a few times. The CDR3 loop is CASSTIARDRGYEQYF. Here the CDR3 DNA reads TGTGCCAGCAGCACGATCGCCCGGGACAGGGGTTACGAGCAGTACTTC. The genes are TRBV28 and TRBJ2-7, with TRBD1 matching over 10 bases. The CDR3 consists of 16 residues. Germline values: CDR1 MDHEN, CDR2 SYDVKM. With V trimmed by 6 bases and J by 4 bases, 12 bases remained unmatched.

This clonotype was counted a few times. The rearrangement joins TRBV20-1 to TRBJ2-7, with D maybe TRBD2 (6 bases). CDR1 DFQATT and CDR2 SNEGSKA come from the germline V gene (reference sequence). The CDR3 spans 14 residues. The germline V and J ends were trimmed by 0 bases and 2 bases, with 11 bases remaining between them. The CDR3 loop reads CSAREGRLAYEQYF. CDR3 nucleotide sequence: TGCAGTGCTAGAGAAGGGAGACTAGCCTACGAGCAGTACTTC.

This chain links TRBV9 with TRBJ2-5, with 7 positions matching TRBD1. There are 14 residues in the CDR3. The germline V gene has CDR1 SGDLS and CDR2 YYNGEE. With V trimmed by 3 bases and J by 11 bases, 13 bases remained unmatched. Written as DNA, the CDR3 is TGTGCCAGCAGCGCCCGGGACAGCTTCAATGAGCAGTACTTC. Translation gives CASSARDSFNEQYF.

V and J are TRBV10-3 and TRBJ1-5, with a weak D call TRBD1 (5 bases). This CDR3 is built from 12 residues. V was shortened by 4 bases and J by 10 bases, with 11 bases between the two germline ends. Germline loops: CDR1 ENHRY, CDR2 SYGVKD. This CDR3 reads CAISVQGHPQHF. In nucleotides, the CDR3 is TGTGCCATCAGTGTTCAGGGTCACCCCCAGCATTTT.

Only a few counts were recorded for this clonotype. The chain is built from TRBV6-6 and TRBJ2-1; tentative D call: TRBD1 (5 bases). The CDR3 loop spans 13 amino acids. Trimming removed 2 bases at V and 6 bases at J, with 8 bases between. Germline values: CDR1 MNHNY, CDR2 SVGAGI (reference sequence). This CDR3 is CASSYRGLNEQFF. DNA of the CDR3: TGTGCCAGCAGTTACAGGGGTCTCAATGAGCAGTTCTTC.